Below are 8 T cell receptor beta chains sequenced from a single sample in a study of cytomegalovirus exposure and HLA in healthy donors. The PCR contained 60 Vbeta and 13 Jbeta primers. Generated by immunoSEQ multiplex PCR, the TCRdb table keeps only in-frame clones and is missing some. The data contain more than 95,000 clones, about two thirds of them seen just once; the ten biggest clones take up 4% to 5.5%. Sequenced: PBMCs. The receptors shown here come from a man between 60 and 70 years old in good health and CMV-seropositive.

The chain carries TRBV28 and TRBJ1-3, with D unclear. The V gene's germline CDR1 is MDHEN and CDR2 SYDVKM. The CDR3 runs to 17 residues. V lost 3 bases, J lost 0 bases, and 15 bases lay in between. CDR3 in amino acids: CASSFLARSISGNTIYF. The DNA of the CDR3 is TGTGCCAGCAGTTTTCTTGCTCGGAGCATCTCTGGAAACACCATATATTTT. Full variable domain (remainder filled in from reference TRBV28 and TRBJ1-3): DVKVTQSSRYLVKRTGEKVFLECVQDMDHENMFWYRQDPGLGLRLIYFSYDVKMKEKGDIPEGYSVSREKKERFSLILESASTNQTSMYLCASSFLARSISGNTIYFGEGSWLTVV.

This clone occurred once. The V gene is TRBV30, the J gene TRBJ1-1; possible D gene TRBD1, 6 bases. This CDR3 comprises 13 residues. Trimming took 3 bases from V and 7 from J, leaving 15 bases between them. Looked up from germline, CDR1 is GTSNPN and CDR2 is SVGIG (reference sequence). CDR3 sequence reads: CAWRGNRVREAFF. DNA of the CDR3: TGTGCCTGGAGGGGTAACAGGGTCCGTGAAGCTTTCTTT.

This sequence joins TRBV30 and TRBJ1-2, with 10 positions matching TRBD1. Germline CDR1 is GTSNPN and CDR2 is SVGIG (reference sequence). The CDR3 loop spans 15 amino acids. The J segment lost 5 bases and the V segment lost 5 bases, leaving 11 bases of the junction unmatched. The DNA of the CDR3 is TGTGCCTGGCTCCGCCCGGGACAGGGGCCATATGGCTACACCTTC. Encoded protein: CAWLRPGQGPYGYTF.

The rearrangement joins TRBV28 to TRBJ1-1; tentative D call: TRBD1 (6 bases). V gave up 5 bases and J gave up 11 bases, with 15 bases separating them. The CDR3 contains 12 residues. CDR1 MDHEN and CDR2 SYDVKM come from the germline V gene. The DNA for the CDR3 is TGTGCCAGCAGTCCCGCCAGGGGTAAGGCTTTCTTT. It specifies CASSPARGKAFF.

This clone was counted a single time. The chain has TRBV6-1 and TRBJ1-4; D is perhaps TRBD1 (6 bases). V lost 7 bases to trimming and J lost 8 bases, with 8 bases between them. The length of the CDR3 is 11 residues. In germline, CDR1 is MNHNS, CDR2 SASEGT. CDR3 DNA sequence: TGTGCCAGCACAGGGGTAGAAAAACTGTTTTTT. Residues: CASTGVEKLFF.

There are a few counts of this clone. The rearrangement links TRBV28 to TRBJ2-7, with 10 bases fitting TRBD1. Germline-derived CDR1 and CDR2 are MDHEN and SYDVKM. The J segment lost 5 bases and the V segment lost 2 bases, leaving 6 bases of the junction unmatched. The CDR3 length is 15 residues. CDR3 region: CASSLAGTGVNEQYF. In DNA form, the CDR3 reads TGTGCCAGCAGTTTAGCCGGGACAGGGGTCAACGAGCAGTACTTC.

There are a few counts of this clone. The chain recombines TRBV9 with TRBJ2-7, with 16 nucleotides matching TRBD2. The germline V gene has CDR1 SGDLS and CDR2 YYNGEE. V lost 3 bases, J lost 3 bases, and 9 bases stayed unmatched. This CDR3 has 18 residues. Written as DNA, the CDR3 is TGTGCCAGCAGCGAGGGACTAGCGGGGGGGCGAAGGGGCTACGAGCAGTACTTC. Amino acid sequence: CASSEGLAGGRRGYEQYF.

V usage is TRBV9 and J usage is TRBJ2-2; the D gene is possibly TRBD2 (5 bases). Germline CDR1 and CDR2: SGDLS and YYNGEE. CDR3 length: 12 amino acids. V lost 6 bases and J 5 bases, leaving 8 bases between the germline ends. CDR3 sequence (DNA): TGTGCCAGCACCAGAGGGACCGGGGAGCTGTTTTTT. It codes for CASTRGTGELFF. Based on the CDR3 plus reference TRBV9 and TRBJ2-2, the full variable domain is DSGVTQTPKHLITATGQRVTLRCSPRSGDLSVYWYQQSLDQGLQFLIQYYNGEERAKGNILERFSAQQFPDLHSELNLSSLELGDSALYFCASTRGTGELFFGEGSRLTVL.